The present T cell receptor (beta chain) was sequenced within a study of cytomegalovirus exposure and HLA in healthy donors. Regarding the study as a whole: Some V segments could not be told apart, so they were left out, TRBV6-2 and TRBV6-3 among them.

This clone was recorded only once. Antigen specificity is unknown. Healthy people donating bone marrow made up the donors. Despite likely unrecorded immune exposures, the donors were nominally healthy at the time of sampling. The PCR contained 60 Vbeta and 13 Jbeta primers. The assay was immunoSEQ multiplex PCR, and TCRdb's table has in-frame clones only and misses some. Among more than 55,000 clones listed, 83% were seen once. The CDR3 contains 11 residues. Germline V gene lookup returns CDR1 MNHNS and CDR2 SASEGT. Sequenced sample: PBMCs. The chain uses TRBV6-1 and TRBJ2-5; no definite D call. The J call may be incorrect, as the DNA end agrees better with TRBJ2-7. This TCR was sampled from a young man in good health and CMV-seronegative. The CDR3 reads CASRGAYEQYF. The CDR3 DNA reads as TGTGCCAGCAGAGGAGCCTACGAGCAGTACTTC.